This T cell receptor beta chain was found in a study of cytomegalovirus exposure and HLA in healthy donors. Primers: 60 Vbeta forward and 13 Jbeta reverse. Clones were sequenced by immunoSEQ multiplex PCR, and TCRdb holds only the in-frame ones, with some missing. Here the sample spans approximately 160,000 clones, roughly 85% being singletons. CDR3 length equals 17 residues. V lost 3 bases and J lost 2; bases outside the gene matches: 8. The germline gives CDR1 MGHDK, CDR2 SYGVNS. A word on this clone: The antigen is undetermined.

Healthy bone marrow donors made up the donors. Study results and limitations: According to an earlier analysis, most TCR beta V segments yielded productive rearrangements about 90% or about 30% of the time. Presence/absence results assume similar sequencing depth per donor, which may not hold.

The TCR sequence derives from a male donor in good health and CMV-seronegative. The chain combines TRBV25-1 with TRBJ1-2; 11 bases are shared with TRBD1. Material for sequencing was PBMCs. CDR3 nucleotides: TGTGCCAGCAGTGATTCTCCGGGACAGGGGGACAACTATGGCTACACCTTC. Protein product: CASSDSPGQGDNYGYTF.